The clone carrying this TCR beta chain was detected only a few times. Its antigen is unknown. CDR1 SQVTM and CDR2 ANQGSEA come from the germline V gene. The CDR3 has 13 amino acids. V lost 3 bases and J lost 0, with 8 bases in between. A universal primer binding site was introduced by template switching. The final cDNA contained unique molecular identifiers. TCRdb called the 5' RACE reads again in MiXCR, with one record for every CDR3 protein. The sample carries hundreds of thousands of distinct CDR3 sequences, about 12% recorded once. The data originate from a study of identical twins. General study findings and limits: The models systematically underestimated how much out-of-frame TCR alpha was shared in monozygotic twins. Potential partial confounding of zero-insertion analyses by invariant MAIT and iNKT cells was noted.

The same sample was also studied in work on yellow fever vaccine responses in identical twins. From that paper: Reported findings indicate that twins' vaccine T cell responses seemed partially convergent, partially personalized.

The V and J genes are TRBV29-1 and TRBJ1-1; D remains unclear. Sequences were obtained from PBMCs. The TCR originated in a woman younger than 35 in good health. The CDR3, as DNA: TGCAGCGTTGATGTCAGATTGAACACTGAAGCTTTCTTT. This translates into CSVDVRLNTEAFF.